These 17 T cell receptor beta chains were sequenced from one sample in a study of radiotherapy plus CTLA-4 blockade in lung cancer. The assay was immunoSEQ multiplex PCR, and TCRdb's table has in-frame clones only and misses some. The repertoire holds more than 25,000 clones, with about 79% as singletons. The sample was peripheral blood, taken from a patient treated with radiotherapy plus ipilimumab. Every receptor here comes from a human donor with non-small cell lung cancer that progressed on radiotherapy plus ipilimumab.

V gene TRBV5-6 combines with J gene TRBJ2-4, with D maybe TRBD2 (6 bases). The CDR3 extends over 15 amino acids. V lost 0 bases and J 4 bases, leaving 11 bases between the germline ends. CDR1 and CDR2 from the germline V gene are SGHDT and YYEEEE. Here the CDR3 reads CASSLGAGIKNIQYF. The CDR3 DNA reads TGTGCCAGCAGCTTGGGGGCGGGGATTAAAAACATTCAGTACTTC.

The chain carries TRBV4-3 and TRBJ2-7; D is perhaps TRBD1 (6 bases). Germline V gene lookup returns CDR1 LGHNA and CDR2 YSLEER. V shed 0 bases and J shed 1 base, with 10 bases lying between them. This CDR3 has 15 residues. The CDR3 sequence is CASSQELGASYEQYF. The DNA for the CDR3 is TGCGCCAGCAGCCAAGAGCTGGGGGCTTCCTACGAGCAGTACTTC.

This chain uses TRBV7-6 with TRBJ2-4; either TRBD1 or TRBD2 may supply D (5 bases each). Looked up from germline, CDR1 is SGHVS and CDR2 is FNYEAQ. This CDR3 spans 16 amino acids. V shed 4 bases and J shed 6 bases, with 19 bases lying between them. CDR3: CASSSSTGTRPNIQYF. DNA for the CDR3: TGTGCCAGCAGCTCTAGCACCGGGACGAGACCAAACATTCAGTACTTC.

J is TRBJ1-1 and V is TRBV10-3, with TRBD1 identical over 8 bases. This CDR3 spans 13 amino acids. Unmatched junction bases numbered 9, after V lost 10 bases and J lost 5 bases. Germline V lookup: CDR1 ENHRY, CDR2 SYGVKD. CDR3 in DNA: TGTGCCACGACCACAGGGGGAAGGACTGAAGCTTTCTTT. This gives the protein CATTTGGRTEAFF.

This clone was picked up one time. The genes are TRBV9 and TRBJ2-3, with no clear D. V dropped 4 bases and J dropped 3 bases, with 6 bases sitting between them. The CDR3 sequence is 12 residues long. From germline, CDR1 is SGDLS and CDR2 YYNGEE. In DNA form, the CDR3 reads TGTGCCAGCAGCCCACAAACAGATACGCAGTATTTT. Encoded protein: CASSPQTDTQYF.

The sample holds a few counts of this clone. CDR3 sequence: CASTVTGEAIAFF. In nucleotides, the CDR3 is TGTGCCAGTACCGTGACAGGGGAGGCTATAGCTTTCTTT. The rearrangement uses TRBV19 and TRBJ1-1; TRBD1 aligns across 8 bases. Germline V lookup: CDR1 LNHDA, CDR2 SQIVND (reference sequence). Trimming took 7 bases from V and 10 from J; bases not matched to a gene: 11. The CDR3 consists of 13 residues.

The rearrangement uses TRBV27 and TRBJ1-1; D perhaps matches TRBD1 (6 bases). From germline, CDR1 is MNHEY and CDR2 SMNVEV (reference sequence). The CDR3 runs 14 residues. V lost 3 bases, J lost 1 base, and 9 bases lay in between. In nucleotides, the CDR3 is TGTGCCAGCAGTTTGTGGGGGCCGAACACTGAAGCTTTCTTT. Protein sequence: CASSLWGPNTEAFF.

This sequence joins TRBV28 and TRBJ2-7; 12 bases agree with TRBD2. Germline lookup yields CDR1 MDHEN and CDR2 SYDVKM. There are 15 residues in the CDR3. V dropped 8 bases and J dropped 6; count of bases not matched to a gene: 11. The CDR3 DNA reads as TGTGCCAGCCGAGAGACTAGCGGGAGAGAGGGCGAGCAGTACTTC. Translation: CASRETSGREGEQYF.

The rearrangement uses TRBV6-4 and TRBJ2-2; the match to TRBD1 covers 9 bases. The germline gives CDR1 MRHNA, CDR2 SNTAGT. The V and J ends lost 6 bases and 6 bases, in that order; junction bases with no gene match: 5. The CDR3 runs 14 residues. In nucleotides, the CDR3 is TGTGCCAGCAGCAAGAGACAGGGGGCCGGGGAGCTGTTTTTT. Amino acids: CASSKRQGAGELFF.

This sequence joins TRBV7-3 and TRBJ1-6, with D possibly being TRBD1 (5 bases). This CDR3 contains 15 residues. Per the germline V gene, CDR1 is SGHTA and CDR2 is FQGTGA. Trimming removed 5 bases from V and 10 bases from J, with 18 bases in between. CDR3 in DNA: TGTGCCAGCAGCCATACAGGAGGGTGGAGCTCACCCCTCCACTTT. The encoded protein is CASSHTGGWSSPLHF.

J is TRBJ1-1 and V is TRBV28; D ambiguous. The length of the CDR3 is 15 residues. Germline assignment: CDR1 MDHEN and CDR2 SYDVKM. The V and J ends lost 1 base and 0 bases respectively, with 9 bases between them. CDR3 loop: CASSLSSNMNTEAFF. In nucleotides, the CDR3 is TGTGCCAGCAGTTTATCCAGTAACATGAACACTGAAGCTTTCTTT.

The chain employs TRBV29-1 and TRBJ1-3, with 9 positions matching TRBD1. The V gene end was trimmed by 0 bases and the J gene end by 7 bases; junction bases not matched to a gene: 4. Germline V gene data show CDR1 as SQVTM and CDR2 as ANQGSEA. The CDR3 runs to 14 residues. CDR3 in amino acids: CSVEEGQGWNTIYF. As DNA, the CDR3 is TGCAGCGTTGAAGAAGGACAGGGGTGGAACACCATATATTTT.

The chain recombines TRBV28 with TRBJ2-7, with D hard to call. The V gene lost 5 bases and the J gene lost 1 base, with 6 bases spanning the gap. Germline values: CDR1 MDHEN, CDR2 SYDVKM. The CDR3 is made up of 12 amino acids. The CDR3 DNA is TGTGCCAGCAGTGTAGGGTCCTACGAGCAGTACTTC. Translating it yields CASSVGSYEQYF. The whole variable domain, remainder taken from reference TRBV28 and TRBJ2-7, is DVKVTQSSRYLVKRTGEKVFLECVQDMDHENMFWYRQDPGLGLRLIYFSYDVKMKEKGDIPEGYSVSREKKERFSLILESASTNQTSMYLCASSVGSYEQYFGPGTRLTVT.

This rearrangement joins TRBV7-9 to TRBJ2-7; D is possibly TRBD1 or TRBD2 (6 bases each). The CDR3 covers 15 residues. Trimming took 5 bases from V and 5 from J, leaving 19 bases between them. The germline V gene has CDR1 SEHNR and CDR2 FQNEAQ (reference sequence). CDR3 sequence reads: CASSPRRAGADEQYF. The DNA for the CDR3 is TGTGCCAGCAGCCCTAGGAGGGCAGGGGCGGACGAGCAGTACTTC.

This clone was picked up one time. This rearrangement joins TRBV6-1 to TRBJ1-6; the D gene is possibly TRBD1 (5 bases). The CDR3 spans 13 residues. Germline V gives CDR1 MNHNS, CDR2 SASEGT. Trimming cost V 6 bases and J 7 bases, with 10 bases left between them. For the CDR3, the DNA is TGTGCCAGCAGGGGGCGGATCAATTCACCCCTCCACTTT. As protein: CASRGRINSPLHF.

This chain connects TRBV2 to TRBJ1-5, with 7 bases lining up with TRBD1. V dropped 6 bases and J dropped 9; count of bases not matched to a gene: 11. The germline V gene has CDR1 SNHLY and CDR2 FYNNEI. The CDR3 has 14 amino acids. The CDR3 nucleotides are TGTGCCAGCAGAGCTCGAGACAGGGTGTCGCCCCAGCATTTT. The encoded protein is CASRARDRVSPQHF.

Written as DNA, the CDR3 is TGTGCCAGCAGCTTACGAGTAGCGCCGCAAGAGACCCAGTACTTC. This translates into CASSLRVAPQETQYF. This sequence joins TRBV7-2 and TRBJ2-5; a weak D match, TRBD2 (5 bases). V was clipped by 2 bases and J by 2 bases, with 12 bases between them. This CDR3 comprises 15 residues. Per germline, CDR1 SGHTA and CDR2 FQGNSA. Supplemented by reference TRBV7-2 and TRBJ2-5, the full variable domain reads GAGVSQSPSNKVTEKGKDVELRCDPISGHTALYWYRQSLGQGLEFLIYFQGNSAPDKSGLPSDRFSAERTGGSVSTLTIQRTQQEDSAVYLCASSLRVAPQETQYFGPGTRLLVL.